The 6 T cell receptor beta chains below all came from one sample that was sequenced in a study of T cells in Graves' hyperthyroidism and ophthalmopathy. Amplified regions were TCR beta CDR3 sequences from RNA transcripts. A first-round RT-PCR of the TCR CDR3 used the HTBI primer set. TCRdb called the multiplex PCR reads again in MiXCR, with one record for every CDR3 protein. The sample gives hundreds of thousands of distinct CDR3 sequences, about 15% of which show up once; around 12% is in the top ten. Sequences were obtained from blood. The receptors here all came from a woman between 45 and 60 years old with Graves' ophthalmopathy.

This clonotype was observed many times. The rearrangement uses TRBV24-1 and TRBJ1-5; D gene uncertain. The length of the CDR3 is 14 residues. CDR1 KGHDR and CDR2 SFDVKD come from the germline V gene. V lost 4 bases, J lost 5 bases, and 11 bases lay in between. This CDR3 is CATSDSSGDQPQHF. CDR3 sequence (DNA): TGTGCCACCAGTGACTCGTCTGGGGATCAGCCCCAGCATTTT.

This clonotype was seen only a few times. The rearrangement uses TRBV7-2 and TRBJ2-3; 12 bases align to TRBD1. The CDR3 is 15 residues long. Germline V gene sequence: CDR1 SGHTA, CDR2 FQGNSA. V lost 5 bases to trimming and J lost 11 bases; unmatched junction nucleotides: 11. The CDR3 loop reads CASSRDRGLGGVQYF. CDR3 in DNA: TGTGCCAGCAGCCGGGACAGGGGGCTGGGAGGCGTGCAGTATTTT.

This clonotype was detected many times. This chain connects TRBV11-3 to TRBJ2-5; tentative D call: TRBD1 (6 bases). Trimming cost V 6 bases and J 4 bases, with 12 bases left between them. The CDR3 covers 13 residues. Germline V gene lookup returns CDR1 SGHNT and CDR2 YENEEA. CDR3 nucleotide sequence: TGTGCCAGCAGTAGGGGGAGTGGAGAGACCCAGTACTTC. Protein product: CASSRGSGETQYF.

The chain carries TRBV7-2 and TRBJ2-2, with 9 nucleotides matching TRBD2. The CDR3 runs 15 residues. V gave up 3 bases and J gave up 8 bases; unmatched junction bases: 7. Germline assignment: CDR1 SGHTA and CDR2 FQGNSA. This CDR3 reads CASSFRSSGIGELFF. CDR3 coding DNA: TGTGCCAGCAGCTTTAGGTCTAGCGGGATTGGGGAGCTGTTTTTT. The whole variable domain, filled in from reference TRBV7-2 and TRBJ2-2, reads GAGVSQSPSNKVTEKGKDVELRCDPISGHTALYWYRQSLGQGLEFLIYFQGNSAPDKSGLPSDRFSAERTGGSVSTLTIQRTQQEDSAVYLCASSFRSSGIGELFFGEGSRLTVL.

This clonotype has ten or more counts. The chain has TRBV7-2 and TRBJ2-3; 9 bases agree with TRBD2. The V gene end was trimmed by 5 bases and the J gene end by 3 bases; junction bases not matched to a gene: 15. CDR1 is SGHTA, CDR2 FQGNSA, per germline. The CDR3 length is 18 residues. The CDR3 sequence: CASSRLAGTARRTDTQYF. The CDR3 nucleotides are TGTGCCAGCAGCCGGCTAGCGGGGACCGCAAGGAGGACAGATACGCAGTATTTT. Variable domain in full (rest from reference TRBV7-2 and TRBJ2-3): GAGVSQSPSNKVTEKGKDVELRCDPISGHTALYWYRQSLGQGLEFLIYFQGNSAPDKSGLPSDRFSAERTGGSVSTLTIQRTQQEDSAVYLCASSRLAGTARRTDTQYFGPGTRLTVL.

This clonotype was counted many times. The gene calls are TRBV28 and TRBJ2-5; either TRBD1 or TRBD2 may supply D (5 bases each). Germline V gene sequence: CDR1 MDHEN, CDR2 SYDVKM. The V and J ends lost 5 bases and 4 bases respectively, with 29 bases between them. The CDR3 runs to 19 residues. The CDR3 DNA reads TGTGCCAGCAGTAAGGAAACCGGGACCCCAATCCTATTGGCAGAGACCCAGTACTTC. It encodes CASSKETGTPILLAETQYF.